This entry describes one TCR beta chain. Its target is not known. PCR involved 60 Vbeta and 13 Jbeta primers. TCRdb's table, derived via immunoSEQ multiplex PCR, lists solely in-frame clones and lacks some. The table shows 130,000 to 150,000 clones, with roughly four fifths occurring only once. The CDR3 extends over 14 amino acids. Germline V gives CDR1 MNHNS, CDR2 SASEGT. V gave up 5 bases and J gave up 6 bases; unmatched junction bases: 7. The data derive from a study of cytomegalovirus exposure and HLA in healthy donors. Findings and caveats of the study: A later analysis showed that HLA-associated TCR beta chains had undergone more clonal expansion than equally common others. The likely origin of a cluster of highly shared sequence variants was a sequencing artifact.

Sequenced sample: PBMCs. The chain is built from TRBV6-1 and TRBJ1-2; TRBD1 aligns across 9 bases. This sequence was found in a man aged 40-55 years in good health and CMV-seropositive. CDR3 sequence (DNA): TGTGCCAGCAGTCGGGGAACAGGGGGCCATGGCTACACCTTC. Amino acids: CASSRGTGGHGYTF.